This entry lists 16 T cell receptor beta chains sequenced from one sample in a study of T cells in Graves' hyperthyroidism and ophthalmopathy. The CDR3 regions of TCR beta were amplified from RNA transcripts. The TCR CDR3 was amplified in a first-round RT-PCR using the HTBI primer set. TCRdb processed the multiplex PCR reads anew with MiXCR; each CDR3 protein has one entry. The sample has approximately 370,000 distinct CDR3 sequences; about 15% are singletons. The specimen sequenced was blood. All receptors come from a woman in her twenties or thirties with Graves' hyperthyroidism that later progressed to Graves' ophthalmopathy.

This sequence joins TRBV27 and TRBJ2-3; no clear D gene. Germline values: CDR1 MNHEY, CDR2 SMNVEV (reference sequence). The V end lost 5 bases, the J end lost 4 bases, and 10 bases lay between the germline ends. The CDR3 covers 13 residues. The CDR3 nucleotides are TGTGCCAGCAGTCCGTCGAACGCAGATACGCAGTATTTT. Amino acid sequence: CASSPSNADTQYF.

This clonotype was observed at least ten times. V and J are TRBV28 and TRBJ2-3; perhaps TRBD2 as D (5 bases). The CDR3 has 15 amino acids. Per the germline V gene, CDR1 is MDHEN and CDR2 is SYDVKM. Trimming left V 3 bases short and J 2 bases short, with 12 bases between. The CDR3 region is CASSFGQDSTDTQYF. CDR3 nucleotides: TGTGCCAGCAGTTTCGGGCAGGACTCCACAGATACGCAGTATTTT.

In this sample, this clonotype turned up many times. The gene calls are TRBV2 and TRBJ1-5; unclear D gene. This CDR3 has 17 residues. CDR1 and CDR2 from the germline V gene are SNHLY and FYNNEI. V was pared by 1 base and J by 0 bases, with 13 bases between. The CDR3 sequence: CASSEGHFSTSNQPQHF. The DNA for the CDR3 is TGTGCCAGCAGTGAAGGACATTTTTCAACTAGCAATCAGCCCCAGCATTTT.

This clonotype occurred a few times. The chain combines TRBV9 with TRBJ2-1, with a possible D match to TRBD1 (5 bases). The germline V gene encodes CDR1 SGDLS and CDR2 YYNGEE. V was shortened by 3 bases and J by 0 bases, with 19 bases between the two germline ends. The CDR3 loop spans 18 amino acids. The CDR3 loop is CASSATLLDRFSYNEQFF. CDR3 sequence (DNA): TGTGCCAGCAGCGCCACCCTCTTAGACAGATTCTCCTACAATGAGCAGTTCTTC.

The chain joins TRBV12-3 or TRBV12-4 to TRBJ2-1; D call uncertain. Trimming shortened V by 6 bases and J by 3 bases, and 18 bases separated the two germline ends. This CDR3 spans 16 amino acids. CDR3 sequence reads: CASSPYASFGYNEQFF. The DNA of the CDR3 is TGTGCCAGCAGCCCTTACGCGAGTTTCGGCTACAATGAGCAGTTCTTC.

This clonotype has a count of ten or more. The V and J genes are TRBV11-2 and TRBJ1-1; 7 nucleotides line up with TRBD1. Germline CDR1 and CDR2: SGHAT and FQNNGV. The CDR3 consists of 17 residues. After removal of 1 base from V and 3 bases from J, the junction contained 11 bases not matched to a gene. Here the CDR3 reads CASSLVGTGDIDTEAFF. The CDR3 DNA reads as TGTGCCAGCAGCTTAGTGGGCACAGGGGATATAGACACTGAAGCTTTCTTT.

This clonotype was observed at least ten times. The chain uses TRBV10-3 and TRBJ1-5; 10 bases agree with TRBD1. This CDR3 is 13 amino acids long. With 10 bases clipped from V and 2 bases from J, the junction kept 2 bases outside the gene matches. Germline loops: CDR1 ENHRY, CDR2 SYGVKD. For the CDR3, the DNA is TGTGCCACCGGGACAGGGGGCAATCAGCCCCAGCATTTT. Its protein product is CATGTGGNQPQHF.

This clonotype was observed a few times. One junction end does not reproduce the germline sequence, and a read error may be involved. This chain joins TRBV3-1 and TRBJ2-7; 7 positions agree with TRBD1. Germline V lookup: CDR1 LGHDT, CDR2 YNNKEL (reference sequence). This CDR3 contains 15 residues. The DNA for the CDR3 is TGTGTCAGCAGCCCTTACAGGGGCGAGATCTACGAGCAGTACTTC. Amino acids: CVSSPYRGEIYEQYF.

In its sample, this clonotype was seen a few times. A read error may produce the germline difference seen at one junction end. This sequence joins TRBV10-3 and TRBJ2-1; D is perhaps TRBD2 (7 bases). CDR3 length equals 16 residues. Per germline, CDR1 ENHRY and CDR2 SYGVKD. CDR3 amino acids: CAVSDEGGARGSEQFF. The CDR3 DNA sequence: TGTGCCGTCAGTGATGAAGGGGGGGCAAGGGGGAGTGAGCAGTTCTTC.

This clonotype showed up many times. The rearrangement links TRBV10-3 to TRBJ2-7; D is undetermined. V gave up 2 bases and J gave up 1 base, with 12 bases separating them. The CDR3 has 15 residues. Germline assignment: CDR1 ENHRY and CDR2 SYGVKD. The CDR3 nucleotides are TGTGCCATCAGTGAGGACTCCGAAAGATCCTACGAGCAGTACTTC. As protein: CAISEDSERSYEQYF.

This clonotype came up many times. The V call is TRBV7-2, the J call TRBJ1-5; D is ambiguous. The germline V gene has CDR1 SGHTA and CDR2 FQGNSA. This CDR3 has 13 residues. Trimming took off 5 bases at V and 6 bases at J, with 11 bases between the two ends. Written as DNA, the CDR3 is TGTGCCAGCAGCCAAAACTCCGGTCAGCCCCAGCATTTT. Translated, it gives CASSQNSGQPQHF. Full variable domain (rest looked up from reference TRBV7-2 and TRBJ1-5): GAGVSQSPSNKVTEKGKDVELRCDPISGHTALYWYRQSLGQGLEFLIYFQGNSAPDKSGLPSDRFSAERTGGSVSTLTIQRTQQEDSAVYLCASSQNSGQPQHFGDGTRLSIL.

J is TRBJ2-7 and V is TRBV28, with TRBD2 matching over 13 bases. This CDR3 region has 22 residues. Germline V gives CDR1 MDHEN, CDR2 SYDVKM. V lost 3 bases to trimming and J lost 0 bases; unmatched junction nucleotides: 20. CDR3 nucleotides: TGTGCCAGCAGTTTCCCCCCCACCGGGACTAGCGGGACCATCCTCAGCTCCTACGAGCAGTACTTC. This codes for CASSFPPTGTSGTILSSYEQYF.

This clonotype appeared many times. The V and J genes are TRBV2 and TRBJ2-7; 8 nucleotides align to TRBD2. The junction had 18 bases not matched to a gene; V was cut back by 3 bases and J by 5 bases. The CDR3 has 18 residues. In germline, CDR1 is SNHLY, CDR2 FYNNEI. The CDR3 is CASSELSYAGGISDEQYF. CDR3 sequence (DNA): TGTGCCAGCAGTGAGCTAAGCTACGCGGGAGGTATTTCCGACGAGCAGTACTTC.

As concerns this clonotype: The junction departs from the called germline gene at one end, perhaps through a read error. The J gene is TRBJ2-1, the V gene TRBV11-2, with D maybe TRBD1 (5 bases). The CDR3 spans 16 residues. The germline V gene encodes CDR1 SGHAT and CDR2 FQNNGV. CDR3 sequence: CASSTTTADSYNEQLF. The CDR3 nucleotides are TGTGCCAGCAGCACAACGACAGCCGATTCCTACAATGAGCAGCTCTTC.

The chain joins TRBV3-1 to TRBJ2-3; 11 bases align to TRBD2. Looked up from germline, CDR1 is LGHDT and CDR2 is YNNKEL (reference sequence). Losses at the gene ends were 4 bases for V and 0 bases for J; bases not matched to a gene: 3. This CDR3 is 16 amino acids long. The DNA for the CDR3 is TGTGCCAGCAGCCGACGACTAGCGGGGAGCACAGATACGCAGTATTTT. As protein: CASSRRLAGSTDTQYF.

This clonotype has at least ten counts. V gene TRBV12-3 or TRBV12-4 combines with J gene TRBJ2-7; D remains ambiguous. Trimming removed 8 bases from V and 7 bases from J, with 21 bases in between. This CDR3 is built from 14 residues. CDR3 sequence: CASRTTGPPGEQYF. CDR3 DNA sequence: TGTGCCAGCCGCACAACCGGACCCCCCGGAGAGCAGTACTTC.